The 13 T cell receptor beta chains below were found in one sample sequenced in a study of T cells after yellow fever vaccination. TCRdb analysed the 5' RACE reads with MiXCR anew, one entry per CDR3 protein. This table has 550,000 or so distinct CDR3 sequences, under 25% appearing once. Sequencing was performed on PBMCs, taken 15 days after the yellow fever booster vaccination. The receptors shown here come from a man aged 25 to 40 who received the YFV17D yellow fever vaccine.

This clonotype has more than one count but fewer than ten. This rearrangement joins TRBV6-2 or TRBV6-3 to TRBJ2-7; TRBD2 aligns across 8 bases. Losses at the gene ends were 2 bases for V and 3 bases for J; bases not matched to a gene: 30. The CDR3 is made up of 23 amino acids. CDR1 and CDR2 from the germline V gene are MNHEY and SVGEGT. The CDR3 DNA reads TGTGCCAGCAGTTACCTAATCCACCCGGGACTAGGATCCATCCGTCTCCGGATCTACGAGCAGTACTTC. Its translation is CASSYLIHPGLGSIRLRIYEQYF.

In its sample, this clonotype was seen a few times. The CDR3 is CASSLLADIYEQYF. For the CDR3, the DNA is TGTGCCAGCAGTTTGTTAGCGGACATCTACGAGCAGTACTTC. This chain connects TRBV28 to TRBJ2-7; possibly TRBD2 for D (6 bases). This CDR3 is built from 14 residues. Germline CDR1 MDHEN, CDR2 SYDVKM. The V end lost 3 bases, the J end lost 3 bases, and 12 bases lay between the germline ends.

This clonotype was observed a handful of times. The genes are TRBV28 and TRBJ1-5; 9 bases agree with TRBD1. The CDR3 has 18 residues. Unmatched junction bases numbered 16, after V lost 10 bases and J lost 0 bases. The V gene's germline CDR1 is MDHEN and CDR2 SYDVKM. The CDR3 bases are TGTGCCACTAAGGGTGGGACAGGGCTTATGAATAGCAATCAGCCCCAGCATTTT. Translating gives CATKGGTGLMNSNQPQHF.

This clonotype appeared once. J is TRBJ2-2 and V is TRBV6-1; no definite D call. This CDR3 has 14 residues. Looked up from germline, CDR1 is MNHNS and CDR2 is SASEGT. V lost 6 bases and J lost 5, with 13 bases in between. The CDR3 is CASSDGIRTGELFF. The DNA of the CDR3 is TGTGCCAGCAGCGATGGGATAAGGACCGGGGAGCTGTTTTTT.

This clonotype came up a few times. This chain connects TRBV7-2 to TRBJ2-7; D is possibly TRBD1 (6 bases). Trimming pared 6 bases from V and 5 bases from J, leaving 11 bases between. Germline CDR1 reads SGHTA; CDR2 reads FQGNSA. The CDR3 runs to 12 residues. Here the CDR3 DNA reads TGTGCCAGCAGTCGACAGGTTGACGAGCAGTACTTC. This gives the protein CASSRQVDEQYF.

The CDR3 reads CSARDRGQTQYF. For the CDR3, the DNA is TGCAGTGCTAGAGACCGGGGGCAGACCCAGTACTTC. J is TRBJ2-5 and V is TRBV20-1, with D perhaps TRBD1 or TRBD2 (6 bases each). Germline CDR1 and CDR2: DFQATT and SNEGSKA (reference sequence). The CDR3 is 12 residues long. The V end lost 0 bases, the J end lost 6 bases, and 8 bases lay between the germline ends.

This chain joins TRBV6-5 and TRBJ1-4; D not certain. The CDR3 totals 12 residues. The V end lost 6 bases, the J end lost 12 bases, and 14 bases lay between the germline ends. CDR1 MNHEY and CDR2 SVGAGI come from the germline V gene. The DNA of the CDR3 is TGTGCCAGCAGAAGAACCCCAGGAGAACTGTTTTTT. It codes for CASRRTPGELFF.

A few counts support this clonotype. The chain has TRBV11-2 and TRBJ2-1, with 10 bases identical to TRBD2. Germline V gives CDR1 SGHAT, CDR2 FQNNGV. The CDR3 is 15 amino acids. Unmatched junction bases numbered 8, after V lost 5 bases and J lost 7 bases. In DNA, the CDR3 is TGTGCCAGCAGCGTACTAGCGGGGTTTCGAAATGAGCAGTTCTTC. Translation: CASSVLAGFRNEQFF.

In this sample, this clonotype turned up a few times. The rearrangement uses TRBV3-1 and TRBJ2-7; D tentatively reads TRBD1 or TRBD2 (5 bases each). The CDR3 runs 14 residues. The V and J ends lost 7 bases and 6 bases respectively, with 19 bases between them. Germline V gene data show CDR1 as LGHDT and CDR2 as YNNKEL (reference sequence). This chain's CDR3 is CASTGTKASTEQYF. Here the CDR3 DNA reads TGTGCCAGCACCGGGACGAAGGCCTCAACCGAGCAGTACTTC.

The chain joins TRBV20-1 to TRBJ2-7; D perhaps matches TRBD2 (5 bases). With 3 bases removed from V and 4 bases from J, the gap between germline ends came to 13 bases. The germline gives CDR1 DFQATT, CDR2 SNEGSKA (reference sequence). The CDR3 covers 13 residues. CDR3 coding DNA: TGCAGTGCTAGTTTTCGGGGAGCTTACGAGCAGTACTTC. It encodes CSASFRGAYEQYF.

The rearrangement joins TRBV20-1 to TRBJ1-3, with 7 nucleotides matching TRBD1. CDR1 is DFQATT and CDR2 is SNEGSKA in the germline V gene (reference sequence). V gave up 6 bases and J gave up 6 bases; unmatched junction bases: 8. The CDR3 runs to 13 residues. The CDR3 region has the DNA TGCAGTGCCGAAGGGACAGCAGTAAACACCATATATTTT. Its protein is CSAEGTAVNTIYF.

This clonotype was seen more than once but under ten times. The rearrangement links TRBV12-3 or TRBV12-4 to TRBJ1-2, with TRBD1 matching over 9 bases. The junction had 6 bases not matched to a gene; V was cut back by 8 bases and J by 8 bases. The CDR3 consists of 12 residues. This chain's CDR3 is CASGPTGGGYTF. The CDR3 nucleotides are TGTGCCAGCGGCCCGACAGGGGGAGGCTACACCTTC.

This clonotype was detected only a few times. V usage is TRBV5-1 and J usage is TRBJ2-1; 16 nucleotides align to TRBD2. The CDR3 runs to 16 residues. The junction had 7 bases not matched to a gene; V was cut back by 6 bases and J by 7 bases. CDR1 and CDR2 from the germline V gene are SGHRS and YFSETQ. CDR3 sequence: CASTEGLAGGGNEQFF. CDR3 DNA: TGCGCCAGCACCGAGGGACTAGCGGGAGGGGGGAATGAGCAGTTCTTC.